A single sample gave rise to the 27 T cell receptor beta chains below, sequenced in a study of blood T cell repertoires in COVID-19. Clones were sequenced by immunoSEQ multiplex PCR, and TCRdb holds only the in-frame ones, with some missing. The data show 200,000 to 250,000 clones, with more than 60% seen just once and 3% to 4% held by the top ten. Sequenced sample: peripheral blood. The receptors originated from a woman aged 35 to 49 with active or convalescent COVID-19.

The CDR3 region has the DNA TGTGCCAGCACTGGGAGTGGACAGGGGTGGACAGATACGCAGTATTTT. Protein product: CASTGSGQGWTDTQYF. The chain combines TRBV2 with TRBJ2-3; TRBD1 matches at 9 bases. This CDR3 has 16 amino acids. Germline assignment: CDR1 SNHLY and CDR2 FYNNEI. Losses at the gene ends were 7 bases for V and 3 bases for J; bases not matched to a gene: 11.

V gene TRBV6-6 combines with J gene TRBJ1-1; 8 nucleotides agree with TRBD1. CDR3 length equals 15 residues. With 5 bases clipped from V and 3 bases from J, the junction kept 8 bases outside the gene matches. Germline V CDR1 and CDR2: MNHNY, SVGAGI (reference sequence). The CDR3 protein is CASSQGAGADTEAFF. Written as DNA, the CDR3 is TGTGCCAGCAGTCAGGGGGCTGGTGCGGACACTGAAGCTTTCTTT.

The CDR3, as DNA: TGTGCCAGCAGTGAATCCCTACAGGGGGCGGGCAATCAGCCCCAGCATTTT. The encoded protein is CASSESLQGAGNQPQHF. The chain employs TRBV6-1 and TRBJ1-5; 9 bases align to TRBD1. This CDR3 comprises 17 residues. V shed 2 bases and J 2 bases; nucleotides not matched to a gene: 7. Germline V gene sequence: CDR1 MNHNS, CDR2 SASEGT.

This clone was detected a few times. The chain employs TRBV29-1 and TRBJ1-2; D gene uncertain. V shed 6 bases and J shed 2 bases, with 10 bases lying between them. This CDR3 region has 12 residues. Looked up from germline, CDR1 is SQVTM and CDR2 is ANQGSEA. For the CDR3, the DNA is TGCAGCGTAGAAAACCTAAACTATGGCTACACCTTC. Translation gives CSVENLNYGYTF.

The chain is built from TRBV5-6 and TRBJ2-7, with 9 bases lining up with TRBD1. The germline V gene has CDR1 SGHDT and CDR2 YYEEEE. V gave up 7 bases and J gave up 6 bases; unmatched junction bases: 5. The CDR3 is 12 residues long. In DNA, the CDR3 is TGTGCCAGCGGGACAGGGTCCCTCGAGCAGTACTTC. Translation: CASGTGSLEQYF.

The genes are TRBV9 and TRBJ1-1; D not resolved. Trimming cost V 1 base and J 6 bases, with 10 bases left between them. Looked up from germline, CDR1 is SGDLS and CDR2 is YYNGEE. This CDR3 is built from 13 residues. Here the CDR3 reads CASSVSSRAEAFF. CDR3 nucleotides: TGTGCCAGCAGCGTATCTAGCCGAGCTGAAGCTTTCTTT. The full variable domain, its missing parts supplied by reference TRBV9 and TRBJ1-1, is DSGVTQTPKHLITATGQRVTLRCSPRSGDLSVYWYQQSLDQGLQFLIQYYNGEERAKGNILERFSAQQFPDLHSELNLSSLELGDSALYFCASSVSSRAEAFFGQGTRLTVV.

The rearrangement uses TRBV2 and TRBJ1-4; D ambiguous. This CDR3 is 14 amino acids long. With 6 bases removed from V and 0 bases from J, the gap between germline ends came to 8 bases. CDR1 is SNHLY and CDR2 is FYNNEI in the germline V gene. The CDR3 region has the DNA TGTGCCAGCAGCGAATCATCAACTAATGAAAAACTGTTTTTT. Residues: CASSESSTNEKLFF.

The rearrangement links TRBV28 to TRBJ1-6, with 9 positions matching TRBD1. The germline V gene encodes CDR1 MDHEN and CDR2 SYDVKM. The CDR3 loop spans 16 amino acids. V shed 8 bases and J 2 bases; nucleotides not matched to a gene: 7. Here the CDR3 DNA reads TGTGCCAGCTTTGGACAGGGGAGCCCCTATAATTCACCCCTCCACTTT. Amino acids: CASFGQGSPYNSPLHF.

The chain is built from TRBV28 and TRBJ2-2; 9 bases map to TRBD1. V lost 5 bases and J lost 7; bases outside the gene matches: 8. The CDR3 runs to 15 residues. Germline V gene data show CDR1 as MDHEN and CDR2 as SYDVKM. This CDR3 is CASSTQQGAVGELFF. The DNA of the CDR3 is TGTGCCAGCAGTACTCAACAGGGGGCAGTCGGGGAGCTGTTTTTT.

The J gene is TRBJ2-4, the V gene TRBV28; perhaps TRBD2 as D (5 bases). From germline, CDR1 is MDHEN and CDR2 SYDVKM. This CDR3 has 15 residues. V was shortened by 7 bases and J by 1 base, with 14 bases between the two germline ends. The CDR3 DNA follows: TGTGCCAGCACCCCGGACCGAGGGGCCAAAAACATTCAGTACTTC. Translated, it gives CASTPDRGAKNIQYF.

J is TRBJ1-2 and V is TRBV19; TRBD1 aligns across 9 bases. The CDR3 has 15 residues. Germline-derived CDR1 and CDR2 are LNHDA and SQIVND (reference sequence). The V gene end was trimmed by 5 bases and the J gene end by 4 bases; junction bases not matched to a gene: 8. CDR3 sequence reads: CASSPRTGAIYGYTF. CDR3 nucleotide sequence: TGTGCCAGTAGTCCCCGGACAGGGGCGATCTATGGCTACACCTTC.

This clone has only a few counts. This chain links TRBV7-3 with TRBJ2-2, with a possible D match to TRBD2 (6 bases). Germline CDR1 and CDR2: SGHTA and FQGTGA. The CDR3 extends over 13 amino acids. The ends were cut back, 2 bases at V and 7 bases at J, with 8 bases in the middle. The CDR3 sequence is CASSLRLGGELFF. For the CDR3, the DNA is TGTGCCAGCAGCTTACGACTAGGCGGGGAGCTGTTTTTT.

The J gene is TRBJ1-1, the V gene TRBV6-5; D is unresolved. V gave up 11 bases and J gave up 1 base, with 14 bases separating them. The CDR3 sequence is 13 residues long. Germline V CDR1 and CDR2: MNHEY, SVGAGI. The CDR3 sequence: CACGGPANTEAFF. In nucleotides, the CDR3 is TGTGCCTGCGGCGGCCCGGCGAACACTGAAGCTTTCTTT.

This chain uses TRBV7-9 with TRBJ2-3; 13 nucleotides match TRBD2. Per germline, CDR1 SEHNR and CDR2 FQNEAQ (reference sequence). The CDR3 totals 17 residues. The V segment lost 4 bases and the J segment 4 bases; nucleotides outside the gene matches: 8. The CDR3 nucleotides are TGTGCCAGCAGCTCTTTTGGGGGACTAGCGGGATCAGATACGCAGTATTTT. Its protein product is CASSSFGGLAGSDTQYF.

The chain links TRBV6-6 to TRBJ2-7, with D perhaps TRBD1 (5 bases). Per germline, CDR1 MNHNY and CDR2 SVGAGI (reference sequence). The CDR3 length is 13 residues. Trimming took off 6 bases at V and 4 bases at J, with 13 bases between the two ends. CDR3 region: CASSPDRFYEQYF. CDR3 bases: TGTGCCAGCAGCCCAGACAGATTTTACGAGCAGTACTTC.

V and J are TRBV7-2 and TRBJ2-1, with TRBD2 identical over 11 bases. Looked up from germline, CDR1 is SGHTA and CDR2 is FQGNSA. This CDR3 spans 14 amino acids. V lost 5 bases, J lost 4 bases, and 1 base stayed unmatched. The CDR3 region has the DNA TGTGCCAGCAGCGGGACTAGCGGTTACAATGAGCAGTTCTTC. It specifies CASSGTSGYNEQFF.

This rearrangement joins TRBV9 to TRBJ1-4, with unresolved D. This CDR3 region has 18 residues. CDR1 is SGDLS, CDR2 YYNGEE, per germline. Trimming removed 0 bases at V and 0 bases at J, with 15 bases between. In DNA form, the CDR3 reads TGTGCCAGCAGCGTAGGCCCTATTGGTACGGCAACTAATGAAAAACTGTTTTTT. It yields the protein CASSVGPIGTATNEKLFF.

This clone was counted at least ten times. The V and J genes are TRBV27 and TRBJ1-1; D is unresolved. From germline, CDR1 is MNHEY and CDR2 SMNVEV (reference sequence). The CDR3 has 12 residues. Trimming shortened V by 8 bases and J by 6 bases, and 13 bases separated the two germline ends. The CDR3 spells CASFTTRSEAFF. As DNA, the CDR3 is TGTGCCAGCTTTACCACCCGGTCTGAAGCTTTCTTT.

There are a few counts of this clone. The V call is TRBV18, the J call TRBJ1-1, with D possibly matching TRBD1 (6 bases). V lost 3 bases, J lost 3 bases, and 14 bases lay in between. The CDR3 is 15 amino acids. Germline CDR1 reads KGHSH; CDR2 reads LQKENI. CDR3 nucleotide sequence: TGTGCCAGCTCACCTCCCTGGCAGGGGCACACTGAAGCTTTCTTT. Protein: CASSPPWQGHTEAFF.

The gene calls are TRBV4-1 and TRBJ2-1; the match to TRBD2 covers 15 bases. This CDR3 comprises 15 residues. CDR1 is MGHRA and CDR2 is YSYEKL in the germline V gene. J lost 15 bases, V lost 3 bases, and 9 bases had no gene match. Here the CDR3 DNA reads TGCGCCAGCAGCCAGACCGGGACTAGCGGGGGGTCCGGGTTCTTC. This encodes CASSQTGTSGGSGFF.

The chain combines TRBV18 with TRBJ2-2; D is undetermined. V was trimmed by 2 bases and J by 6 bases, leaving 10 bases between them. CDR3 length equals 14 residues. Germline CDR1 reads KGHSH; CDR2 reads LQKENI. CDR3 sequence (DNA): TGTGCCAGCTCACCAGGGTATCGGGCCGGGGAGCTGTTTTTT. Amino acid sequence: CASSPGYRAGELFF.

V gene TRBV5-6 combines with J gene TRBJ1-1, with D tentatively TRBD1 (5 bases). Trimming pared 6 bases from V and 2 bases from J, leaving 14 bases between. Looked up from germline, CDR1 is SGHDT and CDR2 is YYEEEE. The CDR3 runs 14 residues. The CDR3 coding sequence is TGTGCCAGCATCGGGGGGACCGTTAACACTGAAGCTTTCTTT. It translates to CASIGGTVNTEAFF.

The J gene is TRBJ1-2, the V gene TRBV5-6; no reliable D call. V was clipped by 4 bases and J by 0 bases, with 16 bases between them. Per the germline V gene, CDR1 is SGHDT and CDR2 is YYEEEE. The CDR3 extends over 16 amino acids. The CDR3 region has the DNA TGTGCCAGCAGCATCATTGGTTTTACAGCTAACTATGGCTACACCTTC. Residues: CASSIIGFTANYGYTF.

CDR3 in amino acids: CASSGGGAAKNIQYF. The DNA for the CDR3 is TGTGCCAGCAGCGGAGGGGGGGCGGCCAAAAACATTCAGTACTTC. The chain carries TRBV11-3 and TRBJ2-4; possible D gene TRBD2, 7 bases. Germline V CDR1 and CDR2: SGHNT, YENEEA. V lost 5 bases and J 1 base, leaving 12 bases between the germline ends. The CDR3 consists of 15 residues.

This clone turned up a few times. The V and J genes are TRBV24-1 and TRBJ1-5; perhaps TRBD1 as D (6 bases). Trimming left V 5 bases short and J 5 bases short, with 12 bases between. The germline V gene encodes CDR1 KGHDR and CDR2 SFDVKD. The CDR3 contains 14 residues. The CDR3 loop is CATSGENRDQPQHF. The DNA for the CDR3 is TGTGCCACCAGTGGCGAAAACAGGGATCAGCCCCAGCATTTT.

This rearrangement joins TRBV19 to TRBJ1-1; no clear D. Germline-derived CDR1 and CDR2 are LNHDA and SQIVND (reference sequence). The V end lost 7 bases, the J end lost 0 bases, and 12 bases lay between the germline ends. This CDR3 region has 14 residues. CDR3 coding DNA: TGTGCCAGTAAGTTTCTCGCGGTGAACACTGAAGCTTTCTTT. Its translation is CASKFLAVNTEAFF.

This clone has only one observation. The chain couples TRBV9 to TRBJ1-6; weak D call: TRBD1 (5 bases). There are 13 residues in the CDR3. Per the germline V gene, CDR1 is SGDLS and CDR2 is YYNGEE. Trimming took off 3 bases at V and 11 bases at J, with 12 bases between the two ends. The CDR3, as DNA: TGTGCCAGCAGCGAAACCAGGGAGGCACCCCTCCACTTT. Translating gives CASSETREAPLHF.